Listed below are T cell receptor beta chains from one sample, sequenced in a study of T cell responses to AZD1222 COVID-19 vaccine. Assay used: immunoSEQ multiplex PCR; TCRdb lists only in-frame clones, some missing. The sample carries 150,000 or so clones, less than 95% recorded once. Sequencing used peripheral blood, obtained on day 0 of AZD1222 vaccination. The receptors were sampled from an adult in good health. The CDR3 runs from the conserved cysteine through the conserved F or W. Each record gives: CDR3 length, V gene, D gene, J gene, clone size, CDR3 protein, CDR3 DNA. The D gene is left open where the match is weak. Clone size, where shown, is once, few, many, or a class for clones that have expanded.

len: 12; v_gene: TRBV10-3; d_gene: -; j_gene: TRBJ1-5; abundance: -; CDR3aa: CAISEAPQPQHF; CDR3nt: TGTGCCATCAGTGAGGCTCCTCAGCCCCAGCATTTT
len: 17; v_gene: TRBV3-1/TRBV3-2; d_gene: -; j_gene: TRBJ2-1; abundance: -; CDR3aa: CASSQERGTISYNEQFF; CDR3nt: TGTGCCAGCAGCCAAGAAAGGGGGACGATCTCCTACAATGAGCAGTTCTTC
len: 14; v_gene: TRBV3-1/TRBV3-2; d_gene: -; j_gene: TRBJ1-2; abundance: -; CDR3aa: CASSQEPGTYGYTF; CDR3nt: TGTGCCAGCAGCCAAGAACCCGGAACATATGGCTACACCTTC
len: 12; v_gene: TRBV5-1; d_gene: -; j_gene: TRBJ1-1; abundance: -; CDR3aa: CASSLGRTEAFF; CDR3nt: TGCGCCAGCAGCTTGGGGCGCACTGAAGCTTTCTTT
len: 16; v_gene: TRBV7-9; d_gene: -; j_gene: TRBJ1-1; abundance: -; CDR3aa: CASSPLGGSKNTEAFF; CDR3nt: TGTGCCAGCAGCCCATTGGGGGGCAGTAAGAACACTGAAGCTTTCTTT
len: 12; v_gene: TRBV20-1; d_gene: -; j_gene: TRBJ1-1; abundance: -; CDR3aa: CSASPGRSEAFF; CDR3nt: TGCAGTGCTAGTCCAGGGCGATCTGAAGCTTTCTTT
len: 20; v_gene: TRBV5-5; d_gene: TRBD1; j_gene: TRBJ1-1; abundance: -; CDR3aa: CASSLWIQGQGAGLNTEAFF; CDR3nt: TGTGCCAGCAGCTTGTGGATACAGGGACAGGGGGCCGGACTGAACACTGAAGCTTTCTTT
len: 15; v_gene: TRBV12-1; d_gene: -; j_gene: TRBJ2-1; abundance: -; CDR3aa: CASSSHTQGSHEQFF; CDR3nt: TGTGCCAGCAGCTCGCATACCCAGGGTAGCCATGAGCAGTTCTTC
len: 12; v_gene: TRBV2; d_gene: -; j_gene: TRBJ1-1; abundance: -; CDR3aa: CASLLRGTEAFF; CDR3nt: TGTGCCAGTCTCCTCCGGGGCACTGAAGCTTTCTTT
len: 15; v_gene: TRBV19; d_gene: TRBD2; j_gene: TRBJ2-7; abundance: once; CDR3aa: CASSMGGLALGEQYF; CDR3nt: TGTGCCAGTAGTATGGGTGGACTAGCGTTAGGCGAGCAGTACTTC
len: 16; v_gene: TRBV6-1; d_gene: -; j_gene: TRBJ1-5; abundance: -; CDR3aa: CASSALLLGLGQPQHF; CDR3nt: TGTGCCAGCAGTGCCCTGCTTTTGGGTTTGGGTCAGCCCCAGCATTTT
len: 15; v_gene: TRBV5-6; d_gene: -; j_gene: TRBJ1-6; abundance: -; CDR3aa: CASSLETGLNSPLHF; CDR3nt: TGTGCCAGCAGCTTGGAGACAGGCCTCAATTCACCCCTCCACTTT
len: 15; v_gene: TRBV6-5; d_gene: -; j_gene: TRBJ1-1; abundance: -; CDR3aa: CASTRRESLNTEAFF; CDR3nt: TGTGCCAGCACCCGCCGTGAGTCCTTGAACACTGAAGCTTTCTTT
len: 12; v_gene: TRBV5-8; d_gene: -; j_gene: TRBJ1-2; abundance: few; CDR3aa: CASSLATVGYTF; CDR3nt: TGTGCCAGCAGCTTGGCTACAGTTGGCTACACCTTC
len: 15; v_gene: TRBV18; d_gene: -; j_gene: TRBJ1-1; abundance: -; CDR3aa: CASSPGQSWNTEAFF; CDR3nt: TGTGCCAGCTCACCAGGGCAGAGCTGGAACACTGAAGCTTTCTTT
len: 16; v_gene: TRBV27; d_gene: -; j_gene: TRBJ2-2; abundance: -; CDR3aa: CASSTTTGMNTGELFF; CDR3nt: TGTGCCAGCAGTACGACTACAGGGATGAACACCGGGGAGCTGTTTTTT
len: 16; v_gene: TRBV7-8; d_gene: TRBD1; j_gene: TRBJ2-5; abundance: -; CDR3aa: CASSSRDRNPQETQYF; CDR3nt: TGTGCCAGCAGCTCCCGGGACAGGAATCCTCAAGAGACCCAGTACTTC
len: 14; v_gene: TRBV28; d_gene: TRBD1; j_gene: TRBJ1-6; abundance: -; CDR3aa: CATLTGGNTSPLHF; CDR3nt: TGTGCCACCTTGACAGGGGGAAATACTTCACCCCTCCACTTT
len: 15; v_gene: TRBV2; d_gene: TRBD2; j_gene: TRBJ2-1; abundance: -; CDR3aa: CASTERRLADNEQFF; CDR3nt: TGTGCCAGCACCGAGAGGAGACTAGCGGACAATGAGCAGTTCTTC
len: 16; v_gene: TRBV11-2; d_gene: -; j_gene: TRBJ2-1; abundance: -; CDR3aa: CASSNEVVFLHNEQFF; CDR3nt: TGTGCCAGCAGCAACGAAGTGGTGTTCCTTCACAATGAGCAGTTCTTC
len: 17; v_gene: TRBV18; d_gene: -; j_gene: TRBJ1-6; abundance: -; CDR3aa: CASSYRLLGSYNSPLHF; CDR3nt: TGTGCCAGCTCTTACCGTCTTTTGGGCTCCTATAATTCACCCCTCCACTTT
len: 11; v_gene: TRBV5-4; d_gene: -; j_gene: TRBJ2-1; abundance: -; CDR3aa: CASSLLGEQFF; CDR3nt: TGTGCCAGCAGCCTCCTAGGTGAGCAGTTCTTC
len: 12; v_gene: TRBV10-2; d_gene: -; j_gene: TRBJ1-3; abundance: -; CDR3aa: CASSEAGRRVYF; CDR3nt: TGCGCCAGCAGTGAGGCGGGACGTAGAGTATATTTT